This entry features one T cell receptor beta chain sequence. The sample holds many counts of this clonotype. Its binding antigen is unknown. Per-base qualities were not stored, and no clone one base away is much larger. Its CDR3 holds 13 amino acids, cysteine through phenylalanine. Left in the record is the CDR3 DNA by itself, 39 bases read in frame from the first base. CDR1 SQVTM and CDR2 ANQGSEA were looked up in the germline V gene. Between the V and J ends, shortened by 6 bases and 2 bases respectively, the junction contains 14 bases. Receptor libraries were prepared by RACE. Sequencing was performed on a NextSeq 500. During library preparation, unique molecular identifiers were attached to individual cDNA molecules so that TCRs could be counted quantitatively and reproducibly. The authors processed their data as follows. The median number of TCRs per sample was over 85,000, ranging from about 20,000 to 690,600. The Decombinator software suite was used to annotate the V, J and CDR3 of the TCR reads. Every sample was subsampled to the same number of TCRs (28,000) for the PS versus PT1 abundance plots. Expanded TCRs were defined as absent before sensitization and observed at least eight times at the 2-week time point. TCRdb took the public reads, trimmed them with fastp at Q25, ran MiXCR for clone calling and kept in-frame beta chains. Entries that share a CDR3 protein sequence are merged under the most common genes and DNA. The V and J calls come from TCRdb's annotation, not from the publication. This sample gives tens of thousands of distinct CDR3 sequences in total; over 7% of them show up just once. Under 10% of the sample rests with the top ten.

This sample is part of a study of human T cells and chemical hapten exposure (dated by TCRdb to about 2021). A note on the overall study: The libraries were sequenced as a pool, and the TCR yield per sample differed mostly because of small variations in library volumes within the pool. In alopecia patients, the study followed how the peripheral blood TCR repertoire changed in vivo over primary and secondary sensitization to diphenylcyclopropenone (DPC), a hapten. Both TCR alpha and TCR beta chains were sequenced from each blood RNA sample.

According to the study, the label for this sample's time point signals: healthy volunteer bleed at 2 weeks. Total RNA was extracted from unfractionated whole blood that had been collected in Tempus Blood RNA tubes. Roughly 5 healthy volunteers served as TCR sequencing controls and were bled at day 0, 2 weeks and 6 weeks. What the authors observed across the whole study: After repeated subsampling, changes were observed in the strength of the expansion versus patch-test correlation and in the threshold at which the correlation became significant. The number of TCRs above 1 in 1000 frequency did not change with DPC sensitization; there was no evidence of global repertoire structure alterations.

The sample consisted of whole blood. The rearranged chain carries TRBV29-1 and TRBJ2-7; the D gene could be either TRBD1 or TRBD2, each agreeing at 5 bases. The sequence came from a human donor in good health. Some clones in this sample may be carry-over from other donors' samples. In nucleotide form, the sequence is TGCAGCGTCGAGGGACGTGGGGCCTACGAGCAGTACTTC. Its protein is CSVEGRGAYEQYF.